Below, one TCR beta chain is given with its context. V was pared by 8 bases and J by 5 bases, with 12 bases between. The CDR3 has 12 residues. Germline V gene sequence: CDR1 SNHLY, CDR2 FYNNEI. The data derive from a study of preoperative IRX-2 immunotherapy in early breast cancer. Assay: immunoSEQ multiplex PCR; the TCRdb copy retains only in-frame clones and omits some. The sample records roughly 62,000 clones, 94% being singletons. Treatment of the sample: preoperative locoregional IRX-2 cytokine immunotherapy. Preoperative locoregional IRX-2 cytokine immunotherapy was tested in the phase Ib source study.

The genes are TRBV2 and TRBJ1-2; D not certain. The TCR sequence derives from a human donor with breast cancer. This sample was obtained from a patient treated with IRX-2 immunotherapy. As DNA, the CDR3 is TGTGCCAGCTCAGAAGGAGATTATGGCTACACCTTC. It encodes CASSEGDYGYTF. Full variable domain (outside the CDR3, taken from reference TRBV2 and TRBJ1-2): EPEVTQTPSHQVTQMGQEVILRCVPISNHLYFYWYRQILGQKVEFLVSFYNNEISEKSEIFDDQFSVERPDGSNFTLKIRSTKLEDSAMYFCASSEGDYGYTFGSGTRLTVV.